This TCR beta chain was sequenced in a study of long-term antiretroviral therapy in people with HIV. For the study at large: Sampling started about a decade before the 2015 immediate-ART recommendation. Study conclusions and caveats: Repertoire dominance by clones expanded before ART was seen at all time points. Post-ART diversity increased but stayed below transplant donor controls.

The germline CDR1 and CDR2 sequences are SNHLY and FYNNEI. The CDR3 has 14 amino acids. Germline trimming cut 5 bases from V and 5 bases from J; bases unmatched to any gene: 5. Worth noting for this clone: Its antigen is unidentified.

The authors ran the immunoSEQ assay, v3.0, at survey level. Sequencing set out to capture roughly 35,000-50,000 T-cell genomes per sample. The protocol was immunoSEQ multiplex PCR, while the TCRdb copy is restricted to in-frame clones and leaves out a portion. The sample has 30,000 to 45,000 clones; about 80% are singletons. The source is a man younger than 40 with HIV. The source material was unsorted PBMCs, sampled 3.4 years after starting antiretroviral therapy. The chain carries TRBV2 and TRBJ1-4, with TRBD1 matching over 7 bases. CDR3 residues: CASSREGANEKLFF. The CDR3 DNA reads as TGTGCCAGCAGTAGGGAGGGGGCAAATGAAAAACTGTTTTTT.